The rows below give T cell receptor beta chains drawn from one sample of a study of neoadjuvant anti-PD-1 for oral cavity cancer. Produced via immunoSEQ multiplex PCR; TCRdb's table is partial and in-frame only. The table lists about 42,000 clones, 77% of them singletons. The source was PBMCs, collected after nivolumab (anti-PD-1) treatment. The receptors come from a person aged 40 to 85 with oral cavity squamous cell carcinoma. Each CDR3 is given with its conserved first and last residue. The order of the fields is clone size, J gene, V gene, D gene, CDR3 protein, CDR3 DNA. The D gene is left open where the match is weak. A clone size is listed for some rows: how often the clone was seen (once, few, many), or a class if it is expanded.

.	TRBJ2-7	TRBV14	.	CASSQDRPLRHEQYF	TGTGCCAGCAGCCAAGATCGGCCCCTCAGACACGAGCAGTACTTC
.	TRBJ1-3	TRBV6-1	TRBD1	CASSESPPGQASGNTIYF	TGTGCCAGCAGTGAATCCCCTCCGGGACAGGCCTCTGGAAACACCATATATTTT
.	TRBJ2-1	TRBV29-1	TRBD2	CSAPGLAGQQFF	TGCAGCGCCCCGGGACTAGCGGGACAGCAGTTCTTC
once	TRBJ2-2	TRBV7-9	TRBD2	CASSGAGGMNTGELFF	TGTGCCAGCAGCGGCGCGGGGGGGATGAACACCGGGGAGCTGTTTTTT
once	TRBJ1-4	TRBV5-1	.	CASSLQSEGEKLFF	TGCGCCAGCAGCTTGCAGTCGGAAGGAGAAAAACTGTTTTTT
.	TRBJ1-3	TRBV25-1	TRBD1	CASSELGQGNTIYF	TGTGCCAGCAGTGAATTGGGACAGGGAAACACCATATATTTT
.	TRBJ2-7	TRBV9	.	CASSVATGGYEQYF	TGTGCCAGCAGCGTAGCGACCGGAGGCTACGAGCAGTACTTC
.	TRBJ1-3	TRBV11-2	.	CASSLARNGAGSGNTIYF	TGTGCCAGCAGCTTAGCCCGGAACGGCGCGGGCTCTGGAAACACCATATATTTT
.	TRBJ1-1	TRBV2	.	CARERNRVSTEAFF	TGTGCCAGAGAGAGAAACAGGGTGAGCACTGAAGCTTTCTTT
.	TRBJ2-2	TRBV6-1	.	CASSDARANTGELFF	TGTGCCAGCAGTGACGCCAGGGCGAACACCGGGGAGCTGTTTTTT
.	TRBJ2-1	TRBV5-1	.	CASSFSSGRNEQFF	TGCGCCAGCAGCTTTAGTTCAGGGAGGAATGAGCAGTTCTTC
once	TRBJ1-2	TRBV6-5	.	CASSRQDSNYGYTF	TGTGCCAGCAGCCGACAGGATTCGAACTATGGCTACACCTTC
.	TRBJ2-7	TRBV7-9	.	CASTPGGGPAYEQYF	TGTGCCAGCACCCCAGGCGGGGGCCCCGCCTACGAGCAGTACTTC
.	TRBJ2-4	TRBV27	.	CASSPGRRLAKNIQYF	TGTGCCAGCAGCCCCGGGCGCCGGCTGGCCAAAAACATTCAGTACTTC
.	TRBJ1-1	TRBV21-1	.	CASSNFSTGGNTEAFF	TGTGCCAGCAGCAATTTTTCGACAGGGGGTAACACTGAAGCTTTCTTT
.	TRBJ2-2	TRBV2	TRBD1	CASRDTGANTGELFF	TGTGCCAGCAGAGATACAGGGGCGAACACCGGGGAGCTGTTTTTT
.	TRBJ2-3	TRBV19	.	CASTDSGAYTQYF	TGTGCCAGTACCGACTCGGGGGCCTATACGCAGTATTTT
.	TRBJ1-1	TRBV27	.	CASSLTTSGTEAFF	TGTGCCAGCAGTTTAACAACATCGGGGACTGAAGCTTTCTTT